A selection of T cell receptor beta chains follows, all from one sample in a study of TIL therapy for anti-PD-1-resistant metastatic lung cancer. Data came from immunoSEQ multiplex PCR; TCRdb stores just in-frame clones and leaves some out. This table holds some 60,000 clones, approximately 69% found once. This material consisted of blood, taken at baseline. These receptors came from a person aged 25 to 79 with non-small cell lung cancer. The conserved cysteine and the conserved F or W are not part of the CDR3 here. Fields, in order: J gene, V gene, D gene, CDR3 protein. The D gene is left open where the match is weak.

>TRBJ2-7|TRBV4-2|TRBD2
ASSRVSGGGAYEQY
>TRBJ1-2|TRBV10-3|TRBD1
AIRAGQGKHGYT
>TRBJ1-4|TRBV18|NA
ASSPNPQEKLF
>TRBJ2-2|TRBV6-5|TRBD2
ASSYGTRAGELF
>TRBJ2-1|TRBV6-5|TRBD2
ASSYIAGGWNEQF
>TRBJ2-2|TRBV13|NA
ASSLRAGSLTGELF
>TRBJ1-5|TRBV6-1|NA
ASSEMENQPQH
>TRBJ2-5|TRBV5-1|NA
ASSLEAHQETQY
>TRBJ1-1|TRBV5-1|NA
ASSLDGAPTEAF
>TRBJ1-4|TRBV20-1|NA
SAGLGEKLF
>TRBJ2-1|TRBV10-3|TRBD2
AISSLGLAGEGDEQF
>TRBJ1-1|TRBV7-2|NA
ASRLAIYTEAF
>TRBJ1-1|TRBV13|NA
ASSLMLAANTEAF
>TRBJ1-1|TRBV30|NA
AWSGGGPIVSF
>TRBJ2-4|TRBV2|NA
ASSVGTKNIQY
>TRBJ1-1|TRBV29-1|NA
SVHRDMNTEAF
>TRBJ2-7|TRBV18|TRBD1
ASSPGGQGKVKSSYEQY
>TRBJ1-3|TRBV5-1|TRBD1
ASSPGQGGTIY
>TRBJ1-6|TRBV6-1|NA
ASSADRPGSWNSPLH
>TRBJ2-7|TRBV5-4|NA
ASSLGGGTFFGEQY
>TRBJ2-7|TRBV27|TRBD1
ASSLAGTGVREQY
>TRBJ2-1|TRBV7-2|TRBD2
ASSLTPSGVSHNEQF
>TRBJ1-1|TRBV30|NA
AWRGRGVAF
>TRBJ1-1|TRBV5-4|NA
ASTLRGQGGTEAF
>TRBJ2-3|TRBV5-1|TRBD2
ASSANGGAGDTQY
>TRBJ2-1|TRBV30|TRBD2
AWSRASGRDEQF
>TRBJ2-5|TRBV13|NA
ASSLAETQY
>TRBJ1-2|TRBV10-3|TRBD1
AIGTGGRMSYGYT
>TRBJ2-1|TRBV11-2|NA
ASSLPSNEQF